This passage covers 13 T cell receptor beta chains from one sample sequenced in a study of control samples from healthy donors and cancer patients. Produced via immunoSEQ multiplex PCR; TCRdb's table is partial and in-frame only. The data hold about 75,000 clones, with 85% to 95% observed a single time. Sequencing was carried out using blood. The source of these receptors is a woman in her forties in good health.

The chain links TRBV24-1 to TRBJ2-1; 11 positions agree with TRBD2. Germline assignment: CDR1 KGHDR and CDR2 SFDVKD. Trimming removed 3 bases from V and 5 bases from J; junction bases left unmatched: 5. The CDR3 length is 16 residues. The CDR3 DNA follows: TGTGCCACCAGTGATGAAACTAGCGGGAGCAACAATGAGCAGTTCTTC. This translates into CATSDETSGSNNEQFF.

The chain carries TRBV12-5 and TRBJ2-5, with 7 nucleotides matching TRBD2. This CDR3 comprises 18 residues. Germline CDR1 LGHNT, CDR2 FRNRAP. V lost 6 bases, J lost 7 bases, and 23 bases stayed unmatched. CDR3 residues: CASGPDGEGPKKNGTQYF. CDR3 bases: TGTGCTAGTGGCCCCGATGGGGAGGGACCTAAAAAAAATGGGACCCAGTACTTC.

This clone appeared once. The V and J genes are TRBV27 and TRBJ1-2; 8 nucleotides match TRBD1. Losses at the gene ends were 5 bases for V and 8 bases for J; bases not matched to a gene: 10. Germline-derived CDR1 and CDR2 are MNHEY and SMNVEV (reference sequence). This CDR3 contains 14 residues. This CDR3 is CASSRTGPVGGYTF. Written as DNA, the CDR3 is TGTGCCAGCAGTCGGACAGGGCCGGTGGGCGGCTACACCTTC.

The chain is built from TRBV5-6 and TRBJ1-6; 7 bases align to TRBD1. Germline V gives CDR1 SGHDT, CDR2 YYEEEE. V shed 4 bases, J shed 0 bases, and the junction held 4 bases outside the gene matches. The CDR3 consists of 16 residues. The CDR3 region is CASSAGQVSYNSPLHF. The CDR3 nucleotides are TGTGCCAGCAGCGCCGGACAGGTCTCCTATAATTCACCCCTCCACTTT.

This clone showed up just once. J is TRBJ1-6 and V is TRBV27; possibly TRBD1 for D (6 bases). Trimming shortened V by 8 bases and J by 2 bases, and 13 bases separated the two germline ends. CDR1 and CDR2 (germline): MNHEY, SMNVEV (reference sequence). The CDR3 runs 15 residues. This CDR3 is CASRYDRTYNSPLHF. CDR3 coding DNA: TGTGCCAGCCGTTACGACAGGACCTATAATTCACCCCTCCACTTT.

The rearrangement joins TRBV6-5 to TRBJ1-6, with D unclear. In germline, CDR1 is MNHEY, CDR2 SVGAGI. Trimming removed 6 bases from V and 2 bases from J, with 8 bases in between. The CDR3 has 14 residues. The CDR3 DNA reads TGTGCCAGCAGAGACGCCGCCTATAATTCACCCCTCCACTTT. It encodes CASRDAAYNSPLHF.

This clone appeared a few times. The chain joins TRBV6-5 to TRBJ1-5; no reliable D call. The CDR3 sequence is 12 residues long. The V and J ends lost 4 bases and 5 bases respectively, with 6 bases between them. Germline lookup yields CDR1 MNHEY and CDR2 SVGAGI. CDR3 loop: CASSSQDQPQHF. The DNA of the CDR3 is TGTGCCAGCAGTTCTCAAGATCAGCCCCAGCATTTT.

The V and J genes are TRBV5-1 and TRBJ1-1; D ambiguous. V was cut by 1 base and J by 0 bases, with 13 bases left in between. Germline V CDR1 and CDR2: SGHRS, YFSETQ. This CDR3 region has 16 residues. The CDR3 sequence: CASSLNLAGLNTEAFF. CDR3 nucleotide sequence: TGCGCCAGCAGCTTGAATCTCGCAGGCCTGAACACTGAAGCTTTCTTT.

This chain joins TRBV30 and TRBJ1-6; no reliable D call. The V gene lost 3 bases and the J gene lost 3 bases, with 15 bases spanning the gap. Germline V gene data show CDR1 as GTSNPN and CDR2 as SVGIG (reference sequence). The CDR3 spans 16 residues. CDR3 sequence reads: CAWRISGAFYNSPLHF. The CDR3 DNA is TGTGCCTGGAGGATCAGCGGCGCATTCTATAATTCACCCCTCCACTTT.

The chain combines TRBV5-4 with TRBJ2-2; 7 bases agree with TRBD1. V shed 2 bases and J 7 bases; nucleotides not matched to a gene: 5. The V gene's germline CDR1 is SGHNT and CDR2 YYREEE (reference sequence). CDR3 length equals 14 residues. Here the CDR3 reads CASSLTGVIGELFF. The CDR3 DNA reads TGTGCCAGCAGCTTAACAGGGGTGATCGGGGAGCTGTTTTTT.

This clone was counted a few times. The V and J genes are TRBV2 and TRBJ2-1; D may be TRBD1 or TRBD2 (5 bases each). Germline V gene data show CDR1 as SNHLY and CDR2 as FYNNEI. Trimming shortened V by 2 bases and J by 5 bases, and 28 bases separated the two germline ends. This CDR3 region has 20 residues. The DNA for the CDR3 is TGTGCCAGCAGTGAATATATCGGGGCGGACCTCTTATCGGGTCACAATGAGCAGTTCTTC. It yields the protein CASSEYIGADLLSGHNEQFF.

In this sample, this clone turned up once. The chain carries TRBV16 and TRBJ1-3; no firm D call. V was pared by 4 bases and J by 0 bases, with 10 bases between. Germline V lookup: CDR1 KGHSY, CDR2 FQNENV. The CDR3 spans 15 residues. The CDR3 reads CASSPDGPSGNTIYF. The CDR3 DNA reads as TGTGCCAGCAGCCCGGACGGTCCCTCTGGAAACACCATATATTTT.

The chain uses TRBV3-1 (or the pseudogene TRBV3-2) and TRBJ2-7; possibly TRBD1 for D (5 bases). The CDR3 contains 17 residues. V dropped 4 bases and J dropped 2 bases, with 21 bases sitting between them. Germline CDR1 and CDR2: LGHDT and YNNKEL (reference sequence). The CDR3 reads CASSRHSWQGGPYEQYF. The CDR3 DNA reads as TGTGCCAGCAGCCGACATAGTTGGCAGGGTGGACCCTACGAGCAGTACTTC.